This T cell receptor beta chain originates from a study of blood T cell repertoires in COVID-19. Study-level background: Researchers got acute and convalescent COVID-19 samples from the United States, Italy and Spain. T cells, B-cell-depleted T cells, or PBMCs provided the cDNA or gDNA that served as material.

This CDR3 has 13 residues. CDR1 and CDR2 from the germline V gene are SGHTA and FQGNSA. The junction had 8 bases not matched to a gene; V was cut back by 6 bases and J by 6 bases. In the source study's methods: Amplification of reference gene primers provided the estimated nucleated cell counts. Method: immunoSEQ multiplex PCR; TCRdb's copy keeps in-frame clones and lacks some. The DNA gave D and trimming, while V, J and clone size come from that table. The sample includes tens of thousands of clones, roughly nine tenths of them seen just once. The chain is built from TRBV7-2 and TRBJ2-7; 7 nucleotides align to TRBD2. Sequencing used peripheral blood. The receptor's source is an older woman with active or convalescent COVID-19. This chain's CDR3 is CASRGGRAGEQYF. The CDR3 nucleotides read TGTGCCAGCAGGGGGGGGAGGGCCGGCGAGCAGTACTTC.